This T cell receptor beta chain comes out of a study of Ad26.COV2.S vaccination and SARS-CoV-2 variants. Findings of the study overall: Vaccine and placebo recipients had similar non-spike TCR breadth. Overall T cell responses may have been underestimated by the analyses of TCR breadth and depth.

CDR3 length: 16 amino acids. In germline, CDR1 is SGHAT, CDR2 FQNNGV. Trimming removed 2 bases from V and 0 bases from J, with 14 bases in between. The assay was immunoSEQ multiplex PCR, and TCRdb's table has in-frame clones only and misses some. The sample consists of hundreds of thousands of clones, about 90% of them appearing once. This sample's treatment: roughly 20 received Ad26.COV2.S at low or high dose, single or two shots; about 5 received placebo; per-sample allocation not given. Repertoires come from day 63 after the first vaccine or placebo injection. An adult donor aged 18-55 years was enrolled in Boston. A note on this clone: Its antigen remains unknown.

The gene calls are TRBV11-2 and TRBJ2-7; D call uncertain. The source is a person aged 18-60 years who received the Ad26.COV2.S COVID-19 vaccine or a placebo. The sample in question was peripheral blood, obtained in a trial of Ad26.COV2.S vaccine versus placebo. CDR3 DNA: TGTGCCAGCAGCTTAATGAGTCCCCTTAGCTCCTACGAGCAGTACTTC. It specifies CASSLMSPLSSYEQYF. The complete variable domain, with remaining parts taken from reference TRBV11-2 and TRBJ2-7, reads EAGVAQSPRYKIIEKRQSVAFWCNPISGHATLYWYQQILGQGPKLLIQFQNNGVVDDSQLPKDRFSAERLKGVDSTLKIQPAKLEDSAVYLCASSLMSPLSSYEQYFGPGTRLTVT.